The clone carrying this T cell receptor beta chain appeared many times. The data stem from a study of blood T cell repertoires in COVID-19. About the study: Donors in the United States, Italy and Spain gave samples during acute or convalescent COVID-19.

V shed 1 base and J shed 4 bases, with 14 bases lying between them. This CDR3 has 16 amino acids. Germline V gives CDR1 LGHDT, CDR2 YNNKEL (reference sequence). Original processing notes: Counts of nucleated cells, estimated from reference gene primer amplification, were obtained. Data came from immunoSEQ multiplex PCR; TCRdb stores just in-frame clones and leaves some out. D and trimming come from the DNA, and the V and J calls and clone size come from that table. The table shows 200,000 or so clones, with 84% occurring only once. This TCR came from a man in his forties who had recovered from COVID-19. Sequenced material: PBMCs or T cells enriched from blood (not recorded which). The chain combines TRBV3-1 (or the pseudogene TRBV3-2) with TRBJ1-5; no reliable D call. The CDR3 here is CASSQGSGSGNQPQHF. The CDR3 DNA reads TGTGCCAGCAGCCAAGGGTCGGGGTCGGGAAATCAGCCCCAGCATTTT.